A selection of T cell receptor beta chains follows, all from one sample in a study of spatial heterogeneity in lung cancer. TCRdb passed the 5' RACE reads through MiXCR, listing each CDR3 protein once. The sample holds over 8,500 distinct CDR3 sequences; 13% to 15% are singletons and the top ten take roughly an eighth. The sample was lung tumor tissue, taken at surgery. The receptors were gathered from a male donor with early-stage non-small cell lung cancer. Each CDR3 is given with its conserved first and last residue. D genes are given only for firm matches. Rows may omit the clone size; those that give it use once, few, many or a size class.

d_call clone_size j_call v_call cdr3_nt cdr3_aa
NA medium-sized TRBJ1-5 TRBV6-1 TGTGCCAGCAGTGTGGGTTATAGCAATCAGCCCCAGCATTTT CASSVGYSNQPQHF
NA many TRBJ2-3 TRBV7-2 TGTGCCAGCAGCTTATCTATGGCAGGGGTTACAGATACGCAGTATTTT CASSLSMAGVTDTQYF
NA many TRBJ1-1 TRBV6-2/TRBV6-3 TGTGCCAGTCGACCGGACGGGGGACTCCGGATGAACACTGAAGCTTTCTTT CASRPDGGLRMNTEAFF
NA many TRBJ2-1 TRBV4-3 TGCGCCAGCAGCCAAGATTCCGGAATCAGATACAATGAGCAGTTCTTC CASSQDSGIRYNEQFF
TRBD2 NA TRBJ2-3 TRBV10-3 TGTGCCATCAGTGAGAGACTGTTCTCGGCAGGAGTAGCGGGGGCTCAACGGGATACGCAGTATTTT CAISERLFSAGVAGAQRDTQYF
NA many TRBJ2-1 TRBV7-9 TGTGCCAGCAGCGTGGGGATTAGAAGTCTCGCTGGCAATGAGCAGTTCTTC CASSVGIRSLAGNEQFF
NA NA TRBJ1-2 TRBV29-1 TGCAGCGTTGACATAGGATCGCTCTACACCTTC CSVDIGSLYTF
NA many TRBJ2-5 TRBV29-1 TGCAGCGCCGGAGGGGGCCTCCAAGAGACCCAGTACTTC CSAGGGLQETQYF
NA many TRBJ2-7 TRBV30 TGTGCCTGGAGTGAGGGGACGGTGGACCCCTACGAGCAGTACTTC CAWSEGTVDPYEQYF
TRBD2 many TRBJ2-7 TRBV7-2 TGTGCCAGCAGCTTAGCGCTAGCGGGAGGCCACGAGCAGTACTTC CASSLALAGGHEQYF
TRBD2 many TRBJ2-1 TRBV11-3 TGTGCCAGCAGCTTAATTGGCGGGAGTTACGGTGAGCAGTTCTTC CASSLIGGSYGEQFF
NA once TRBJ2-3 TRBV7-2 TGTGCCAGCAGCTGGGACGGGGGTCCAGATACGCAGTATTTT CASSWDGGPDTQYF
TRBD1 NA TRBJ1-4 TRBV19 TGTGCCAGTAGTACCGACAGGGGATGGAATGAAAAACTGTTTTTT CASSTDRGWNEKLFF
NA many TRBJ2-3 TRBV7-3 TGTGCCAGCAGCCATCGAGGGGGGCTCGACGCGGCTATGGCGACAGATACGCAGTATTTT CASSHRGGLDAAMATDTQYF
TRBD1 many TRBJ1-1 TRBV29-1 TGCAGCGTTGACCAGGGACAGAGCAACACTGAAGCTTTCTTT CSVDQGQSNTEAFF
NA many TRBJ1-1 TRBV6-2/TRBV6-3 TGTGCCAGCAGTGACCTACAGGGAATAGCTGAAGCTTTCTTT CASSDLQGIAEAFF
TRBD2 many TRBJ2-7 TRBV10-3 TGTGCCATCGGGACTAGCGGAAGCTACGAGCAGTACTTC CAIGTSGSYEQYF
NA many TRBJ1-3 TRBV30 TGTGCCTGGTCAATAGGAGGAGGAAACACCATATATTTT CAWSIGGGNTIYF